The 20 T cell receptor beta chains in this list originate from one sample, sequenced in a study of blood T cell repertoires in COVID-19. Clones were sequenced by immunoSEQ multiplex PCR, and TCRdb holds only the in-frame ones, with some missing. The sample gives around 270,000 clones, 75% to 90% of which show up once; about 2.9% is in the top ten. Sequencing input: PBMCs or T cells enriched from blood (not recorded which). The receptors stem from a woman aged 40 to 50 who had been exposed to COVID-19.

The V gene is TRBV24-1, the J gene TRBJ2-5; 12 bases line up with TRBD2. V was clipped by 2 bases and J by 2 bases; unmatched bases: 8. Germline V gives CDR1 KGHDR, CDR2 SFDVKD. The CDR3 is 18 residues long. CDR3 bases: TGTGCCACCAGTGATTCGGGACTAGCGGGCAGCATTCAAGAGACCCAGTACTTC. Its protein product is CATSDSGLAGSIQETQYF.

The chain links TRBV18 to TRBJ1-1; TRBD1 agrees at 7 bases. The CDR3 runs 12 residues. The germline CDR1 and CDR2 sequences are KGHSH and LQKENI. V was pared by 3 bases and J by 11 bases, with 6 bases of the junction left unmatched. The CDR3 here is CASSPLTGTAFF. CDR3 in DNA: TGTGCCAGCTCACCTTTGACAGGGACTGCTTTCTTT.

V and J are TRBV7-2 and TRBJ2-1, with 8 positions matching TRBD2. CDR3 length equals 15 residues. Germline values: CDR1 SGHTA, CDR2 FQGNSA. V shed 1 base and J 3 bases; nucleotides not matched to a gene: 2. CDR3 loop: CASSLGSGNYNEQFF. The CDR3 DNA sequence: TGTGCCAGCAGCTTAGGTAGCGGGAACTACAATGAGCAGTTCTTC. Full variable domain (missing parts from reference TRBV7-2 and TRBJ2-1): GAGVSQSPSNKVTEKGKDVELRCDPISGHTALYWYRQSLGQGLEFLIYFQGNSAPDKSGLPSDRFSAERTGGSVSTLTIQRTQQEDSAVYLCASSLGSGNYNEQFFGPGTRLTVL.

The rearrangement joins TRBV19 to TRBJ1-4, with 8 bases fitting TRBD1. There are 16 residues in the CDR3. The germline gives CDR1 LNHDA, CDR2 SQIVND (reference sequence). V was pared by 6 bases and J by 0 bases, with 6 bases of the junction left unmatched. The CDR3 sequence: CASREDRASTNEKLFF. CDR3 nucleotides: TGTGCCAGTAGAGAGGACAGGGCCTCAACTAATGAAAAACTGTTTTTT.

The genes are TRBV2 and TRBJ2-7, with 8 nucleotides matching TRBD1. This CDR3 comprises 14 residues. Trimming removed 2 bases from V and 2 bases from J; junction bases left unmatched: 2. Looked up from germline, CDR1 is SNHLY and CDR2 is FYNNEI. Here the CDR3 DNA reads TGTGCCAGCAGTGAAAGGGACAGGACCTACGAGCAGTACTTC. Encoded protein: CASSERDRTYEQYF.

CDR3 bases: TGTGCCAGCAGCCCCCGGGACAGGGTATTCGGGAACTATGGCTACACCTTC. It is translated as CASSPRDRVFGNYGYTF. The rearrangement uses TRBV9 and TRBJ1-2; 9 bases match TRBD1. Looked up from germline, CDR1 is SGDLS and CDR2 is YYNGEE. Germline trimming cut 4 bases from V and 2 bases from J; bases unmatched to any gene: 12. The CDR3 runs 17 residues.

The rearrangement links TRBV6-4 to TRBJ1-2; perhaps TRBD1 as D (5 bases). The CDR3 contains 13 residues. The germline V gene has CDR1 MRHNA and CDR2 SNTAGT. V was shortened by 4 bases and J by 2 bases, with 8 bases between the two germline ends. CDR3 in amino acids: CASSGGGNYGYTF. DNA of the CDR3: TGTGCCAGCAGTGGGGGCGGAAACTATGGCTACACCTTC.

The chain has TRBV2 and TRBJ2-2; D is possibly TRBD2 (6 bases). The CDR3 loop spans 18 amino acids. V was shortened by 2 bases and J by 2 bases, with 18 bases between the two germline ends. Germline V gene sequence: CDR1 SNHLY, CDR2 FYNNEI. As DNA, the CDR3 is TGTGCCAGCAGTGAAACCCCTCCGGGGAGGACCAACACCGGGGAGCTGTTTTTT. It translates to CASSETPPGRTNTGELFF.

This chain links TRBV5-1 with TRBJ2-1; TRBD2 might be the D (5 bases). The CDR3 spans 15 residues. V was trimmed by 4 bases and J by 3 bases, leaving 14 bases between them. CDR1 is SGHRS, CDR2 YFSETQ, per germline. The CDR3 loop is CASSLGGLRYNEQFF. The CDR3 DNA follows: TGCGCCAGCAGCCTGGGCGGACTCCGCTACAATGAGCAGTTCTTC.

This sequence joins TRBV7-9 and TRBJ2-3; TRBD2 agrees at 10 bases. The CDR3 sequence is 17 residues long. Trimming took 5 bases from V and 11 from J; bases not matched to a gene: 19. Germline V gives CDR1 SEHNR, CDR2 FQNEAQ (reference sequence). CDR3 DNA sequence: TGTGCCAGCAGCCCTCGGACCTGGGAGCGGGAGGGTGTAGGGCAGTATTTT. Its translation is CASSPRTWEREGVGQYF.

In DNA, the CDR3 is TGTGCCAGCAGAAGACAGGGCCGGGGGGGTTGGCCCCAGCATTTT. It codes for CASRRQGRGGWPQHF. This chain joins TRBV6-5 and TRBJ1-5; 7 nucleotides line up with TRBD1. CDR3 length equals 15 residues. Unmatched junction bases numbered 14, after V lost 6 bases and J lost 9 bases. CDR1 MNHEY and CDR2 SVGAGI come from the germline V gene.

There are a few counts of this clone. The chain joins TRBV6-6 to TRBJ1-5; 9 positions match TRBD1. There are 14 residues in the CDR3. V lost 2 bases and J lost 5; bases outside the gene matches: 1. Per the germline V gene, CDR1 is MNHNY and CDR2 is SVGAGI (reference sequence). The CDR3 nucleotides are TGTGCCAGCAGTTACGGACAGGGGTATCAGCCCCAGCATTTT. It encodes CASSYGQGYQPQHF.

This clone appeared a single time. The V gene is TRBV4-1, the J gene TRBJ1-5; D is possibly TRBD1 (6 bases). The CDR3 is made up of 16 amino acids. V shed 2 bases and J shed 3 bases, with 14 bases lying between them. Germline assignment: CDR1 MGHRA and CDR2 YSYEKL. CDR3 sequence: CASSQPLTGPNQPQHF. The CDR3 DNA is TGCGCCAGCAGCCAACCATTGACAGGCCCCAATCAGCCCCAGCATTTT.

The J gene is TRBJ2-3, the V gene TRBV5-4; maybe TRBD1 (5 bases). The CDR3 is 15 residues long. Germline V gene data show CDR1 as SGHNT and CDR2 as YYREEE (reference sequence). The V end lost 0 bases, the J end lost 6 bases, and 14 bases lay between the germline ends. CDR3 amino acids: CASSLESRGSDTQYF. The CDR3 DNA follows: TGTGCCAGCAGCTTGGAATCTAGGGGCTCTGATACGCAGTATTTT.

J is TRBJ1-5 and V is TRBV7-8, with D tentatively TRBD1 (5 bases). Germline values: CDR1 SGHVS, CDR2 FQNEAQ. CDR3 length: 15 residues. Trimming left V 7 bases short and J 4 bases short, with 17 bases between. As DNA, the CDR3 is TGTGCCAGCATCCTCCCAAGGGGCGCGAATCAGCCCCAGCATTTT. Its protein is CASILPRGANQPQHF. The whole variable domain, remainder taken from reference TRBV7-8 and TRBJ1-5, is GAGVSQSPRYKVAKRGQDVALRCDPISGHVSLFWYQQALGQGPEFLTYFQNEAQLDKSGLPSDRFFAERPEGSVSTLKIQRTQQEDSAVYLCASILPRGANQPQHFGDGTRLSIL.

CDR3 sequence reads: CTSSQDGLPGVDLGDIQYF. The CDR3 nucleotides are TGCACCAGCAGCCAAGATGGTCTGCCCGGTGTGGACCTGGGAGACATTCAGTACTTC. The chain combines TRBV1 with TRBJ2-4; the D segment call TRBD2 is taken from the table without a DNA check. TRBV1 is given as a pseudogene. The CDR3 spans 19 residues.

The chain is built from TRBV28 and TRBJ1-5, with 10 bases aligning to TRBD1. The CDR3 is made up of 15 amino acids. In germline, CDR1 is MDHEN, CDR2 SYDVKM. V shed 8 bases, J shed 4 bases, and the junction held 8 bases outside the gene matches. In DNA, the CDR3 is TGTGCCAGCGGCGGGGACAGGGGTATGAATCAGCCCCAGCATTTT. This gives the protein CASGGDRGMNQPQHF.

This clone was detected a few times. CDR3 DNA sequence: TGTGCCAGCAGTTACGGGCAGGGGGCTTACGAGCAGTACTTC. Its protein product is CASSYGQGAYEQYF. The rearrangement links TRBV6-2 or TRBV6-3 to TRBJ2-7, with TRBD1 matching over 8 bases. This CDR3 has 14 residues. The V segment lost 2 bases and the J segment 4 bases; nucleotides outside the gene matches: 4. Germline assignment: CDR1 MNHEY and CDR2 SVGEGT.

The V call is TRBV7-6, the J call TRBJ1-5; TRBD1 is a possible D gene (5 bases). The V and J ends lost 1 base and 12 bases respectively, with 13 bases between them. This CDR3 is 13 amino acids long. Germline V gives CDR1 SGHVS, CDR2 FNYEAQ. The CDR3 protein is CASSLVGGGLQHF. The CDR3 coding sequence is TGTGCCAGCAGCTTAGTCGGCGGGGGACTCCAGCATTTT.

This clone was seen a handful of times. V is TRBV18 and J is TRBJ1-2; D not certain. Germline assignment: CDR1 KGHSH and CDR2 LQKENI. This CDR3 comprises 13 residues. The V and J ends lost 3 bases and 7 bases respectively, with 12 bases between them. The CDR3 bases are TGTGCCAGCTCACCTAGTGGGCGGGCTGGCTACACCTTC. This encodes CASSPSGRAGYTF.